This TCR beta chain was obtained from a study of blood T cell repertoires in COVID-19. V lost 4 bases, J lost 0 bases, and 12 bases lay in between. This CDR3 region has 14 residues. Germline CDR1 is GTSNPN and CDR2 is SVGIG (reference sequence). Using immunoSEQ multiplex PCR, the repertoire was profiled, and TCRdb retains in-frame clones only, with some absent. Found here are about 120,000 clones, around three quarters of them singletons; the top ten hold about 6.8%. Sequencing was carried out using peripheral blood. This clonotype originated in a man between 65 and 80 years old with acute or convalescent COVID-19. The chain is built from TRBV30 and TRBJ1-2, with a weak D call TRBD1 (6 bases). This CDR3 reads CAWTTGLTNYGYTF. The CDR3 DNA sequence: TGTGCCTGGACTACAGGGTTGACTAACTATGGCTACACCTTC.